Listed below are T cell receptor beta chains from one sample, sequenced in a study of blood T cell repertoires in COVID-19. The protocol was immunoSEQ multiplex PCR, while the TCRdb copy is restricted to in-frame clones and leaves out a portion. The table has fewer than 300,000 clones, roughly 80% seen once; the top ten hold about 5%. Source material: PBMCs or T cells enriched from blood (not recorded which). The receptor source for this set is a man in his forties who had been exposed to COVID-19. CDR3s include the opening cysteine and the closing phenylalanine or tryptophan.

TRBJ2-2 TRBV24-1 16 CATSDWGTGNTGELFF
TRBJ2-7 TRBV5-1 18 CASSTRTSGTWGSYEQYF
TRBJ1-5 TRBV19 17 CASRAPGQGYSNQPQHF
TRBJ2-6 TRBV3-1/TRBV3-2 16 CASSQERRMWANVLTF
TRBJ1-2 TRBV24-1 15 CATSEPGHRNYGYTF
TRBJ2-7 TRBV4-2 14 CASSPRGGWDEQYF
TRBJ2-6 TRBV11-2 15 CASSNDRVGANVLTF
TRBJ2-1 TRBV20-1 10 CSATVREQFF
TRBJ1-1 TRBV18 13 CASSPRERTEAFF
TRBJ2-3 TRBV6-4 16 CASSDSGGSLTDTQYF
TRBJ1-2 TRBV6-5 13 CASSVTENYGYTF
TRBJ2-7 TRBV30 12 CAWTSATYEQYF
TRBJ1-1 TRBV28 17 CASSPGGQGYGRSEAFF
TRBJ2-7 TRBV11-2 18 CASSLVIQGGTSPYEQYF
TRBJ1-2 TRBV12-3/TRBV12-4 13 CASTQGGAYGYTF
TRBJ1-1 TRBV5-6 14 CASSRGTSYTEAFF
TRBJ1-1 TRBV5-8 13 CASSSGQKTEAFF
TRBJ1-5 TRBV7-9 16 CASSFGQMGGNQPQHF
TRBJ2-3 TRBV10-1 14 CASSGGLVTDTQYF
TRBJ1-1 TRBV7-6 15 CASSLASIRNTEAFF
TRBJ1-6 TRBV6-5 13 CASSLAGHSPLHF
TRBJ1-2 TRBV7-8 14 CASSLAGPYYGYTF
TRBJ2-1 TRBV30 12 CAWSRGANEQFF